The rows below give T cell receptor beta chains drawn from one sample of a study of response to subunit inactivated influenza vaccine. Each CDR3 protein is one row after TCRdb ran MiXCR on the RT-PCR reads. The table includes 700,000 to 800,000 distinct CDR3 sequences, 18% detected once. Sequences were derived from PBMCs from blood, sampled 4 to 6 days after vaccination. All receptors derive from a man between 45 and 60 years old who received an inactivated influenza vaccine. CDR3s leave out the opening cysteine and the closing phenylalanine or tryptophan. The order of the fields is CDR3 protein, V gene.

CDR3: ASSPTWGRDTQY; V: TRBV5-1
CDR3: ASSSGQSNTGELF; V: TRBV5-1
CDR3: ASSSFGGGFTEAF; V: TRBV7-2
CDR3: ASRNLREQY; V: TRBV6-5
CDR3: ASSSSHGWGGETEETQY; V: TRBV7-2
CDR3: ASSPGEIGIQY; V: TRBV7-9
CDR3: ASSSLEGPRF; V: TRBV7-2
CDR3: ASSLSSGSGETQY; V: TRBV6-5
CDR3: SAREAADHEQF; V: TRBV20-1
CDR3: ASSGVGGGQNEQF; V: TRBV12-3/TRBV12-4
CDR3: ACKAPGLRDSEQF; V: TRBV30
CDR3: ASSYSGVNEKLF; V: TRBV6-5
CDR3: ASSLALGQGASNEQF; V: TRBV11-1
CDR3: ATSRDRGTQETQY; V: TRBV15
CDR3: ASSLGTGKETQY; V: TRBV5-5
CDR3: AGGDRGAETQY; V: TRBV6-1
CDR3: ASRPVTASNTGELF; V: TRBV6-1
CDR3: SAPLASYNEQF; V: TRBV20-1
CDR3: ATSRATETLSTQY; V: TRBV15
CDR3: SARRTSGGLDTQY; V: TRBV20-1
CDR3: ASSSEGRRNQPQH; V: TRBV27
CDR3: ASSRLAGGGETQY; V: TRBV12-3/TRBV12-4
CDR3: ASSYSGQGRPNYGYT; V: TRBV6-5
CDR3: ASSQIGTGNSPLH; V: TRBV4-2
CDR3: SATGGWGYNEQF; V: TRBV20-1
CDR3: ASLARVGTDTQY; V: TRBV2
CDR3: ASSQPTTSGSTDEQF; V: TRBV4-1
CDR3: ASSSGWGASGTDTQY; V: TRBV12-3/TRBV12-4
CDR3: ASSYSFLRTSNQPQH; V: TRBV6-5
CDR3: AISGSTSGANTGELF; V: TRBV10-3
CDR3: ASSLLKGGDEQY; V: TRBV5-1
CDR3: AISGLRGSSYNEQF; V: TRBV10-3
CDR3: ASSRRQARKNTEAF; V: TRBV12-3/TRBV12-4
CDR3: ASSLRGLSYNEQF; V: TRBV11-2
CDR3: ASSLSVTYQETQY; V: TRBV12-3/TRBV12-4
CDR3: ATSALGQGQETQY; V: TRBV15
CDR3: ASTPAGGLAWELF; V: TRBV12-3/TRBV12-4
CDR3: ASSPTGQIGETQY; V: TRBV12-3/TRBV12-4
CDR3: ATSDLTSESTDTQY; V: TRBV24-1
CDR3: ASDTGDEQF; V: TRBV2
CDR3: ASSRSQGWGNQPQH; V: TRBV28
CDR3: AISPSGTARSGYT; V: TRBV10-3
CDR3: AISEPAGGRENEQF; V: TRBV10-3
CDR3: ASTYREGGTGELF; V: TRBV6-1
CDR3: AITRGMDEQF; V: TRBV10-3
CDR3: ATSRPGQGADTQY; V: TRBV15
CDR3: ASSLAALLNEQF; V: TRBV7-9
CDR3: ASSLVTGTGNEQF; V: TRBV7-2